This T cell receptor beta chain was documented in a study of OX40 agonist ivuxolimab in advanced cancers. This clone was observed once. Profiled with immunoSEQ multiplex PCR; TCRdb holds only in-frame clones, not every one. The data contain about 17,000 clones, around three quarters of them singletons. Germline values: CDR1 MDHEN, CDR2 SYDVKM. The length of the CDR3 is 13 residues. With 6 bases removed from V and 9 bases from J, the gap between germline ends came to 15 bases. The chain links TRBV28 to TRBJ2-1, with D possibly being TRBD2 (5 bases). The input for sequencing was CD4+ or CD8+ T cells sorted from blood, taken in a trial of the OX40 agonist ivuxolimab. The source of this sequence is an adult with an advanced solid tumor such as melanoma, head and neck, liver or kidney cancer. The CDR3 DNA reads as TGTGCCAGCAGCCCCTCGGCCCGGGGTGAGCAGTTCTTC. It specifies CASSPSARGEQFF.